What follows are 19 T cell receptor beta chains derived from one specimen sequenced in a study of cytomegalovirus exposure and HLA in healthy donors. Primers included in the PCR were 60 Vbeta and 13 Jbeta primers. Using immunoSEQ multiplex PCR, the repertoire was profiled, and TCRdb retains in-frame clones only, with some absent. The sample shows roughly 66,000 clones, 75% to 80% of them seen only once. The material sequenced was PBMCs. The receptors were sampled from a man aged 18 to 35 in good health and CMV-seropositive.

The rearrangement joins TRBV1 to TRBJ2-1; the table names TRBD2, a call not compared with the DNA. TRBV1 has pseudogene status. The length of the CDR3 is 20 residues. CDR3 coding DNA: TGCACCAGCAGCCAAGCCTCGAGTGGAGCGGCTACTAGCTCCTACAATGAGCAGTTCTTC. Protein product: CTSSQASSGAATSSYNEQFF.

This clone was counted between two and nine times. The CDR3 DNA reads TGTGCCACCAGCAGAAGGGGAGGGGTCTACAATGAGCAGTTCTTC. This gives the protein CATSRRGGVYNEQFF. This rearrangement joins TRBV15 to TRBJ2-1, with TRBD2 matching 7 bases. V gave up 2 bases and J gave up 3 bases; unmatched junction bases: 4. Germline V gene sequence: CDR1 LNHNV, CDR2 YYDKDF (reference sequence). The CDR3 is 15 amino acids. The variable domain in full, completed from reference TRBV15 and TRBJ2-1, reads DAMVIQNPRYQVTQFGKPVTLSCSQTLNHNVMYWYQQKSSQAPKLLFHYYDKDFNNEADTPDNFQSRRPNTSFCFLDIRSPGLGDTAMYLCATSRRGGVYNEQFFGPGTRLTVL.

The CDR3 DNA is TGTGCCAGCAGTGAACAGGGGGCCGATGAGCAGTTCTTC. It specifies CASSEQGADEQFF. J is TRBJ2-1 and V is TRBV2; 8 bases map to TRBD1. The CDR3 has 13 amino acids. Per the germline V gene, CDR1 is SNHLY and CDR2 is FYNNEI. The V and J ends lost 2 bases and 8 bases, in that order; junction bases with no gene match: 2.

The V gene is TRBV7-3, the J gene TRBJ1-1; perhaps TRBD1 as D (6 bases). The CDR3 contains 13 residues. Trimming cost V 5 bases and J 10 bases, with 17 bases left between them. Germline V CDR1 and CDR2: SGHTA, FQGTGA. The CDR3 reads CASSAQTGSSAFF. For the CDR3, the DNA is TGTGCCAGCAGCGCTCAAACAGGGTCGTCAGCTTTCTTT.

In DNA form, the CDR3 reads TGTGCCAGCAGCTTGTTTTCGAGTGAAGCTTTCTTT. Its protein is CASSLFSSEAFF. The chain has TRBV5-4 and TRBJ1-1, with D uncertain. The germline V and J ends were trimmed by 1 base and 7 bases, with 8 bases remaining between them. This CDR3 is built from 12 residues. Germline V CDR1 and CDR2: SGHNT, YYREEE (reference sequence).

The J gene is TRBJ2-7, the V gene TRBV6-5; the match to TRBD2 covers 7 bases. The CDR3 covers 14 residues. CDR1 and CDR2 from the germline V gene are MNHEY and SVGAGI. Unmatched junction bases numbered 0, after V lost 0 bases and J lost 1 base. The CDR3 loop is CASSYSAGSYEQYF. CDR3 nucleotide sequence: TGTGCCAGCAGTTACTCAGCGGGGTCCTACGAGCAGTACTTC.

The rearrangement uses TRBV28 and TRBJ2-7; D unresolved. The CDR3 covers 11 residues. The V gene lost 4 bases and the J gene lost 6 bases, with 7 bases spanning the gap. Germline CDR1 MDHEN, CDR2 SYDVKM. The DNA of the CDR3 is TGTGCCAGCAGTTACCGGAGCGAGCAGTACTTC. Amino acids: CASSYRSEQYF.

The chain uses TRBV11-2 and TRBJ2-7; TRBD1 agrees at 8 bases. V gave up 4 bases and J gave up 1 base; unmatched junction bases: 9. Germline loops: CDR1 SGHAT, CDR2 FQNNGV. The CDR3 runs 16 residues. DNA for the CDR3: TGTGCCAGCAGCTCCGCCGTGAGACAGGGGTCCTACGAGCAGTACTTC. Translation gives CASSSAVRQGSYEQYF. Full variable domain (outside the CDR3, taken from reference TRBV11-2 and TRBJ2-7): EAGVAQSPRYKIIEKRQSVAFWCNPISGHATLYWYQQILGQGPKLLIQFQNNGVVDDSQLPKDRFSAERLKGVDSTLKIQPAKLEDSAVYLCASSSAVRQGSYEQYFGPGTRLTVT.

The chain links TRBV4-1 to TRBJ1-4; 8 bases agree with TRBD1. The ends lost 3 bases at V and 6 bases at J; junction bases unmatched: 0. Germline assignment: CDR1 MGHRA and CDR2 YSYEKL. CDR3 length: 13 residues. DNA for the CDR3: TGCGCCAGCAGCCAGGACAGGGATGAAAAACTGTTTTTT. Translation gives CASSQDRDEKLFF.

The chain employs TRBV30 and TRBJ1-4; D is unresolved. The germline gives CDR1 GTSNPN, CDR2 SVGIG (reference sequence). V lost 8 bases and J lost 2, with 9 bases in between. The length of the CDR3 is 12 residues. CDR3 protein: CAADLTNEKLFF. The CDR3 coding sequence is TGTGCCGCTGACTTGACTAATGAAAAACTGTTTTTT.

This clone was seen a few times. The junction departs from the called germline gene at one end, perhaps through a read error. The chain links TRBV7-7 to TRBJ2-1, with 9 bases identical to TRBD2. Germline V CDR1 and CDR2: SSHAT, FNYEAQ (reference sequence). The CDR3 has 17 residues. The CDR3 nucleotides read TGTGCTAGCAGCTTAAAATGGGGCGGGGGGGCCTACAATGAGCAGTTCTTC. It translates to CASSLKWGGGAYNEQFF. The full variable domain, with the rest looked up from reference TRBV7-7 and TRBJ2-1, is GAGVSQSPRYKVTKRGQDVTLRCDPISSHATLYWYQQALGQGPEFLTYFNYEAQPDKSGLPSDRFSAERPEGSISTLTIQRTEQRDSAMYRCASSLKWGGGAYNEQFFGPGTRLTVL.

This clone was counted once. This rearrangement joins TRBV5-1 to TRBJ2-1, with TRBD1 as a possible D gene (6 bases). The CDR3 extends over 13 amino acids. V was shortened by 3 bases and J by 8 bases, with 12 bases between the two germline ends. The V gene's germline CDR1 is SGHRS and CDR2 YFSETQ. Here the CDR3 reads CASSSTGLDEQFF. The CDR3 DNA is TGCGCCAGCAGCTCCACAGGGTTGGATGAGCAGTTCTTC.

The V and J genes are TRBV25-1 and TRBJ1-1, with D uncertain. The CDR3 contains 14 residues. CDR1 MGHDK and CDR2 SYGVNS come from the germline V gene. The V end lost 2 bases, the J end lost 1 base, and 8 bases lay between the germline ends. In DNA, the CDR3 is TGTGCCAGCAGTGAAGCACACCCGAACACTGAAGCTTTCTTT. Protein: CASSEAHPNTEAFF.

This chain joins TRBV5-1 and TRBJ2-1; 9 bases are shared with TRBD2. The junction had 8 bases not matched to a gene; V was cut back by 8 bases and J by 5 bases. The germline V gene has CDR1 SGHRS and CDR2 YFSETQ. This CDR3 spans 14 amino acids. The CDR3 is CASNSGSIDNEQFF. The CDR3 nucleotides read TGCGCCAGTAATAGCGGGAGCATCGACAATGAGCAGTTCTTC.

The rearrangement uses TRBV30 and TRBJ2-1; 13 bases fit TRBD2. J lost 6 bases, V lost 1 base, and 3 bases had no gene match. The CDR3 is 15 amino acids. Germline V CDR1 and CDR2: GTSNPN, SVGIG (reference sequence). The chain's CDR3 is CAWSGGLAGSNEQFF. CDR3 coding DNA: TGTGCCTGGAGTGGGGGACTAGCGGGGAGCAATGAGCAGTTCTTC.

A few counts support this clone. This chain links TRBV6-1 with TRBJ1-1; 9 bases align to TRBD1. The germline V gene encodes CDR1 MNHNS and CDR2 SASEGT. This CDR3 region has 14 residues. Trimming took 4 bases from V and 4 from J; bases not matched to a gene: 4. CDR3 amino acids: CASSAGTGPTEAFF. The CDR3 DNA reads TGTGCCAGCAGTGCAGGGACAGGGCCCACTGAAGCTTTCTTT.

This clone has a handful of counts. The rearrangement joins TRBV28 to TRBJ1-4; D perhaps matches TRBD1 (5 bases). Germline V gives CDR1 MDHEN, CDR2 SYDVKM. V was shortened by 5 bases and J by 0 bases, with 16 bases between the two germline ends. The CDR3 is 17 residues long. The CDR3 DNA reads TGTGCCAGCAGTAGGTTGACAGACACTGCAACTAATGAAAAACTGTTTTTT. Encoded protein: CASSRLTDTATNEKLFF.

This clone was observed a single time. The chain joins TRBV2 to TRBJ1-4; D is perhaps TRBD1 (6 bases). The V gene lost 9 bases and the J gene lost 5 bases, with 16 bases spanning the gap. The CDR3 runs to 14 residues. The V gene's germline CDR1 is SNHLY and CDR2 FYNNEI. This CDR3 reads CASRVDSLNEKLFF. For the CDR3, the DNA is TGTGCCAGTAGGGTGGACAGCCTAAATGAAAAACTGTTTTTT. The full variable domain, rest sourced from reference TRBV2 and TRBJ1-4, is EPEVTQTPSHQVTQMGQEVILRCVPISNHLYFYWYRQILGQKVEFLVSFYNNEISEKSEIFDDQFSVERPDGSNFTLKIRSTKLEDSAMYFCASRVDSLNEKLFFGSGTQLSVL.

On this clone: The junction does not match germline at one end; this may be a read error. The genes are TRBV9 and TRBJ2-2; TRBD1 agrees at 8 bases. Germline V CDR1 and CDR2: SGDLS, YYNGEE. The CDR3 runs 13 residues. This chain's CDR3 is CASQGANTGELFF. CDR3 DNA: TGTGCCAGCCAGGGGGCGAATACCGGGGAGCTGTTTTTT.